Below, 21 T cell receptor beta chains from the same sample are listed, as sequenced in a study of blood T cell repertoires in COVID-19. Assay: immunoSEQ multiplex PCR; the TCRdb copy retains only in-frame clones and omits some. This sample has about 69,000 clones, with 90% found just once. Sample: peripheral blood. The receptor source for this set is a man aged 50-59 years with acute or convalescent COVID-19.

This clone appeared a few times. The genes are TRBV5-1 and TRBJ1-6, with TRBD1 identical over 9 bases. This CDR3 is built from 15 residues. Germline lookup yields CDR1 SGHRS and CDR2 YFSETQ. V trimming: 1 base; J trimming: 8 bases; junction bases outside the gene matches: 4. CDR3: CASSLRRQGDSPLHF. The CDR3 coding sequence is TGCGCCAGCAGCTTGAGGAGACAGGGGGATTCACCCCTCCACTTT.

Only one count was recorded for this clone. The chain employs TRBV27 and TRBJ2-7, with a possible D match to TRBD1 (6 bases). Looked up from germline, CDR1 is MNHEY and CDR2 is SMNVEV (reference sequence). The CDR3 length is 13 residues. V was cut by 4 bases and J by 4 bases, with 11 bases left in between. CDR3 region: CASSSTGNYEQYF. The DNA for the CDR3 is TGTGCCAGCAGTTCGACAGGTAATTACGAGCAGTACTTC.

This clone occurred a few times. The rearrangement uses TRBV29-1 and TRBJ1-2, with D maybe TRBD1 (5 bases). V lost 3 bases to trimming and J lost 8 bases, with 16 bases between them. Germline V lookup: CDR1 SQVTM, CDR2 ANQGSEA. The CDR3 loop spans 13 amino acids. The CDR3 is CSVEILRGGGYTF. DNA of the CDR3: TGCAGCGTTGAGATCTTGCGGGGGGGAGGCTACACCTTC.

The chain recombines TRBV5-6 with TRBJ2-4, with 7 bases lining up with TRBD2. With 2 bases clipped from V and 0 bases from J, the junction kept 2 bases outside the gene matches. Germline assignment: CDR1 SGHDT and CDR2 YYEEEE. The CDR3 loop spans 15 amino acids. The CDR3 is CASSFGGLAKNIQYF. The CDR3 DNA is TGTGCCAGCAGCTTCGGGGGGTTAGCCAAAAACATTCAGTACTTC.

The chain links TRBV3-1 (or the pseudogene TRBV3-2) to TRBJ2-1; TRBD2 matches at 8 bases. Per the germline V gene, CDR1 is LGHDT and CDR2 is YNNKEL (reference sequence). The junction had 8 bases not matched to a gene; V was cut back by 4 bases and J by 9 bases. The CDR3 sequence is 14 residues long. This chain's CDR3 is CASSRDSGTVEQFF. The CDR3 region has the DNA TGTGCCAGCAGCCGCGATAGCGGGACGGTTGAGCAGTTCTTC.

V and J are TRBV2 and TRBJ1-4; 7 bases match TRBD1. This CDR3 has 14 amino acids. V lost 3 bases and J lost 10; bases outside the gene matches: 8. Germline V gene sequence: CDR1 SNHLY, CDR2 FYNNEI. CDR3 DNA sequence: TGTGCCAGCAGTGAGGCCCCAGGGGGAGGAAAACTGTTTTTT. Translated, it gives CASSEAPGGGKLFF.

In DNA, the CDR3 is TGTGCCAGCTCACCAAGTTTAACATTGGGGACTAACACTGAAGCTTTCTTT. Amino acid sequence: CASSPSLTLGTNTEAFF. The chain is built from TRBV18 and TRBJ1-1; tentatively, D is TRBD1 (5 bases). V lost 2 bases to trimming and J lost 2 bases, with 18 bases between them. Germline CDR1 is KGHSH and CDR2 is LQKENI. The CDR3 loop spans 17 amino acids.

This clone occurred once. The V gene is TRBV24-1, the J gene TRBJ2-5; D possibly corresponds to TRBD1 (6 bases). The V end lost 3 bases, the J end lost 4 bases, and 11 bases lay between the germline ends. Germline loops: CDR1 KGHDR, CDR2 SFDVKD. The CDR3 length is 14 residues. The DNA for the CDR3 is TGTGCCACCAGTGATACTACAGGGTTAGAGACCCAGTACTTC. Its protein is CATSDTTGLETQYF.

The V call is TRBV4-1, the J call TRBJ1-2; D perhaps matches TRBD1 (5 bases). The CDR3 totals 17 residues. CDR1 is MGHRA, CDR2 YSYEKL, per germline. The V and J ends lost 5 bases and 5 bases respectively, with 24 bases between them. The CDR3 sequence: CASSTLSLGGDSYGYTF. The CDR3 DNA reads as TGCGCCAGCAGCACTCTATCCCTGGGGGGGGATAGTTATGGCTACACCTTC.

V is TRBV7-6 and J is TRBJ1-1; D gene uncertain. Germline values: CDR1 SGHVS, CDR2 FNYEAQ. The length of the CDR3 is 13 residues. Trimming removed 2 bases at V and 0 bases at J, with 4 bases between. As DNA, the CDR3 is TGTGCCAGCAGCTTACTTATGAACACTGAAGCTTTCTTT. This sequence encodes CASSLLMNTEAFF. Full variable domain (outside the CDR3, taken from reference TRBV7-6 and TRBJ1-1): GAGVSQSPRYKVTKRGQDVALRCDPISGHVSLYWYRQALGQGPEFLTYFNYEAQQDKSGLPNDRFSAERPEGSISTLTIQRTEQRDSAMYRCASSLLMNTEAFFGQGTRLTVV.

This clone was picked up a small number of times. This chain joins TRBV29-1 and TRBJ1-2; D may be TRBD1 (5 bases). Germline V gene lookup returns CDR1 SQVTM and CDR2 ANQGSEA. The length of the CDR3 is 16 residues. The germline V and J ends were trimmed by 4 bases and 0 bases, with 18 bases remaining between them. Here the CDR3 DNA reads TGCAGCGTTGCGATTGTCCGGGGGACGACTAACTATGGCTACACCTTC. This encodes CSVAIVRGTTNYGYTF.

The CDR3 protein is CATSTTSGSRNTGELFF. CDR3 DNA: TGTGCCACCAGCACGACTAGCGGGAGCCGAAACACCGGGGAGCTGTTTTTT. The chain joins TRBV15 to TRBJ2-2; 12 nucleotides match TRBD2. Germline CDR1 is LNHNV and CDR2 is YYDKDF (reference sequence). J was trimmed by 2 bases and V by 4 bases; bases with no gene match: 5. The CDR3 sequence is 17 residues long.

The chain employs TRBV10-2 and TRBJ1-2; 10 bases line up with TRBD1. With 4 bases clipped from V and 2 bases from J, the junction kept 1 base outside the gene matches. This CDR3 region has 14 residues. Germline V gene sequence: CDR1 WSHSY, CDR2 SAAADI. The CDR3 spells CASSGTGGNYGYTF. In DNA form, the CDR3 reads TGCGCCAGCAGTGGGACAGGGGGAAACTATGGCTACACCTTC.

The genes are TRBV5-5 and TRBJ2-7; D gene unclear. Looked up from germline, CDR1 is SGHKS and CDR2 is YYEKEE (reference sequence). V shed 0 bases and J shed 1 base, with 5 bases lying between them. CDR3 size: 13 residues. DNA of the CDR3: TGTGCCAGCAGCTTGGCCGTGTCCTACGAGCAGTACTTC. It encodes CASSLAVSYEQYF.

The chain recombines TRBV4-1 with TRBJ1-3; no reliable D call. The V gene's germline CDR1 is MGHRA and CDR2 YSYEKL. The V end lost 0 bases, the J end lost 0 bases, and 9 bases lay between the germline ends. The CDR3 has 16 amino acids. CDR3 nucleotide sequence: TGCGCCAGCAGCCAAGAAAGCCTGAACTCTGGAAACACCATATATTTT. This gives the protein CASSQESLNSGNTIYF.

The genes are TRBV19 and TRBJ2-1, with a tentative D call TRBD2 (5 bases). V was clipped by 6 bases and J by 7 bases, with 13 bases between them. The germline CDR1 and CDR2 sequences are LNHDA and SQIVND (reference sequence). There are 13 residues in the CDR3. CDR3 region: CASRVRDGNEQFF. In nucleotides, the CDR3 is TGTGCCAGTAGAGTCCGGGATGGGAATGAGCAGTTCTTC.

The rearrangement joins TRBV7-7 to TRBJ2-1, with 14 bases matching TRBD2. This CDR3 comprises 17 residues. Germline V gene data show CDR1 as SSHAT and CDR2 as FNYEAQ (reference sequence). The trim removed 5 bases at V and 5 bases at J, leaving 8 bases unmatched. CDR3 nucleotides: TGTGCCAGCAGCCGGGGACTAGCGGGAGTTCGAGACAATGAGCAGTTCTTC. The encoded protein is CASSRGLAGVRDNEQFF. The full variable domain, completed using reference TRBV7-7 and TRBJ2-1, is GAGVSQSPRYKVTKRGQDVTLRCDPISSHATLYWYQQALGQGPEFLTYFNYEAQPDKSGLPSDRFSAERPEGSISTLTIQRTEQRDSAMYRCASSRGLAGVRDNEQFFGPGTRLTVL.

The V call is TRBV6-5, the J call TRBJ1-5, with no clear D. V lost 0 bases and J 15 bases, leaving 9 bases between the germline ends. The V gene's germline CDR1 is MNHEY and CDR2 SVGAGI. The CDR3 contains 11 residues. This CDR3 reads CASSYSNTWHF. CDR3 bases: TGTGCCAGCAGTTACTCGAACACGTGGCATTTT.

The chain carries TRBV9 and TRBJ1-2, with TRBD1 as a possible D gene (5 bases). Trimming cost V 0 bases and J 6 bases, with 9 bases left between them. CDR1 is SGDLS, CDR2 YYNGEE, per germline. This CDR3 contains 13 residues. The CDR3 nucleotides are TGTGCCAGCAGCGTAGATGGGGCGAATGGCTACACCTTC. The encoded protein is CASSVDGANGYTF.

In its sample, this clone was seen once. This chain uses TRBV7-8 with TRBJ2-1, with 7 bases identical to TRBD1. The V gene end was trimmed by 7 bases and the J gene end by 7 bases; junction bases not matched to a gene: 7. Germline V gene sequence: CDR1 SGHVS, CDR2 FQNEAQ. There are 13 residues in the CDR3. CDR3 sequence: CASTGGVVNEQFF. The CDR3 DNA is TGTGCCAGCACAGGGGGAGTTGTAAATGAGCAGTTCTTC.

The chain carries TRBV2 and TRBJ2-7; TRBD1 agrees at 8 bases. Germline V gene lookup returns CDR1 SNHLY and CDR2 FYNNEI. With V trimmed by 3 bases and J by 2 bases, 6 bases remained unmatched. This CDR3 is built from 15 residues. CDR3 coding DNA: TGTGCCAGCAGTGACCGGACAGGGAGTCCCTACGAGCAGTACTTC. Translated, it gives CASSDRTGSPYEQYF.